The entry below gives a single T cell receptor beta chain sequence along with its context. Patients of the Seattle cohort, enrolled during active infection, were followed longitudinally. In the original workflow: By means of reference gene primer amplification, nucleated cell counts were estimated. Data came from immunoSEQ multiplex PCR; TCRdb stores just in-frame clones and leaves some out. That table furnishes V, J and clone size, whereas the DNA furnished D and trimming. The sample records 350,000 or so clones, approximately 88% being singletons. This sample is drawn from a study of blood T cell repertoires in COVID-19. Study overall: Samples of COVID-19 (acute and convalescent) were obtained from the United States, Italy and Spain. Sources were T cells, B-cell-depleted T cells, or PBMCs; the material itself was cDNA or gDNA.

V lost 6 bases, J lost 9 bases, and 11 bases lay in between. The CDR3 is 11 residues long. The germline gives CDR1 SNHLY, CDR2 FYNNEI. Material for sequencing was peripheral blood. This TCR derives from a woman in her twenties or thirties with COVID-19, enrolled during active disease. The chain links TRBV2 to TRBJ1-2; no reliable D call. CDR3: CASRMGASYTF. DNA of the CDR3: TGTGCCAGCAGGATGGGCGCCAGCTACACCTTC.